Each of the 27 T cell receptor beta chains below was sequenced from the same sample in a study of shared clonotypes between healthy human individuals. CD45RO-negative CD8 cells positively selected for CCR7 made up the naive population, which excluded terminally differentiated effector memory CD45RA+ cells. Profiling relied on immunoSEQ multiplex PCR, and the TCRdb table lists in-frame clones only, not all of them. The sample holds roughly 850,000 clones, 90% to 98% seen once. The sequenced sample consisted of naive CD8+ T cells sorted from blood. These receptor sequences come from a man younger than 40 in good health.

As to this clone: At one end the junction does not follow the germline gene, possibly because of a read error. V is TRBV28 and J is TRBJ2-7; possibly TRBD1 for D (7 bases). There are 16 residues in the CDR3. The germline V gene has CDR1 MDHEN and CDR2 SYDVKM. The CDR3 region is CASSFRTGARSSGLSF. The DNA of the CDR3 is TGTGCCAGCAGTTTCCGCACAGGGGCCCGCAGTAGCGGATTATCTTTC.

The chain carries TRBV4-2 and TRBJ1-4; D gene unclear. From germline, CDR1 is LGHNA and CDR2 YNFKEQ. The CDR3 sequence is 13 residues long. V was cut by 0 bases and J by 14 bases, with 13 bases left in between. The CDR3 protein is CASSQDRSTPLFF. The CDR3, as DNA: TGTGCCAGCAGCCAAGATCGGTCTACCCCCCTGTTTTTT.

The chain recombines TRBV14 with TRBJ2-5; 11 bases line up with TRBD2. This CDR3 comprises 16 residues. The V gene end was trimmed by 5 bases and the J gene end by 0 bases; junction bases not matched to a gene: 5. The germline V gene has CDR1 SGHDN and CDR2 FVKESK. The CDR3 region has the DNA TGTGCCAGCAGCGTCCGGACTAGCGGGTACCAAGAGACCCAGTACTTC. This gives the protein CASSVRTSGYQETQYF.

This clone was detected once. Here the CDR3 DNA reads TGCAGCGTTGAAGACAGGGATAGTGAAGTGTCGCAGTACTTC. Protein product: CSVEDRDSEVSQYF. The chain is built from TRBV29-1 and TRBJ2-7; D perhaps matches TRBD1 (5 bases). The V end lost 0 bases, the J end lost 9 bases, and 18 bases lay between the germline ends. Per the germline V gene, CDR1 is SQVTM and CDR2 is ANQGSEA. This CDR3 comprises 14 residues.

The CDR3, as DNA: TGTGCCAGCAGCTTAGCGGGATATGAATACGAGCAGTACTTC. Residues: CASSLAGYEYEQYF. The chain combines TRBV7-9 with TRBJ2-7; no firm D call. This CDR3 is built from 14 residues. Per germline, CDR1 SEHNR and CDR2 FQNEAQ (reference sequence). V was pared by 0 bases and J by 4 bases, with 10 bases between.

The rearrangement joins TRBV18 to TRBJ2-7; D remains unclear. The V gene lost 3 bases and the J gene lost 3 bases, with 9 bases spanning the gap. CDR3 length: 13 residues. Germline values: CDR1 KGHSH, CDR2 LQKENI. The CDR3 is CASSPTADYEQYF. For the CDR3, the DNA is TGTGCCAGCTCACCCACGGCAGACTACGAGCAGTACTTC.

DNA of the CDR3: TGTGCCATCAGTGAAGGGACAGGAATCACCGGGGAGCTGTTTTTT. As protein: CAISEGTGITGELFF. The gene calls are TRBV10-3 and TRBJ2-2; TRBD1 aligns across 8 bases. V lost 3 bases to trimming and J lost 4 bases; unmatched junction nucleotides: 4. CDR1 and CDR2 from the germline V gene are ENHRY and SYGVKD. CDR3 size: 15 residues.

This chain links TRBV7-9 with TRBJ2-7; 7 bases line up with TRBD2. CDR1 and CDR2 from the germline V gene are SEHNR and FQNEAQ (reference sequence). Germline trimming cut 10 bases from V and 0 bases from J; bases unmatched to any gene: 12. The CDR3 is made up of 15 amino acids. CDR3 sequence: CATSNSSGSSYEQYF. As DNA, the CDR3 is TGTGCCACCTCGAACTCTAGCGGAAGCTCCTACGAGCAGTACTTC.

This chain links TRBV4-1 with TRBJ2-7, with D perhaps matching TRBD1 (5 bases). The CDR3 loop spans 13 amino acids. CDR1 and CDR2 from the germline V gene are MGHRA and YSYEKL. V was shortened by 4 bases and J by 3 bases, with 10 bases between the two germline ends. CDR3 nucleotides: TGCGCCAGCAGCCCCCGGACAAACTACGAGCAGTACTTC. Encoded protein: CASSPRTNYEQYF.

This clone was detected once. The rearrangement links TRBV10-2 to TRBJ2-5, with 8 bases identical to TRBD1. V lost 3 bases, J lost 1 base, and 7 bases stayed unmatched. Per germline, CDR1 WSHSY and CDR2 SAAADI. CDR3 length: 16 amino acids. CDR3 residues: CASSETGGLAQETQYF. CDR3 DNA sequence: TGCGCCAGCAGTGAAACAGGGGGTTTGGCCCAAGAGACCCAGTACTTC.

As regards this clone: Other DNA sequences from this sample encode an identical CDR3 as well. This chain joins TRBV6-4 and TRBJ2-1, with 13 nucleotides matching TRBD2. The CDR3 consists of 15 residues. The V and J ends lost 5 bases and 7 bases, in that order; junction bases with no gene match: 5. From germline, CDR1 is MRHNA and CDR2 SNTAGT. The CDR3 loop is CASSLLAGGPNEQFF. CDR3 DNA: TGTGCCAGCAGTTTACTAGCGGGAGGGCCTAATGAGCAGTTCTTC.

In DNA form, the CDR3 reads TGTGCCAGCAGCTTACGGGGATCACACTCTGGAAACACCATATATTTT. Its protein product is CASSLRGSHSGNTIYF. This chain connects TRBV7-8 to TRBJ1-3; D unclear. The CDR3 consists of 16 residues. Germline assignment: CDR1 SGHVS and CDR2 FQNEAQ. Trimming removed 2 bases at V and 0 bases at J, with 11 bases between.

The chain has TRBV18 and TRBJ2-2; D call uncertain. The CDR3 has 14 amino acids. V dropped 5 bases and J dropped 6 bases, with 13 bases sitting between them. Germline V gives CDR1 KGHSH, CDR2 LQKENI. The CDR3 region has the DNA TGTGCCAGCTCAGACCGGGTCGCGGCCGGGGAGCTGTTTTTT. The encoded protein is CASSDRVAAGELFF.

This rearrangement joins TRBV15 to TRBJ1-2; TRBD1 matches at 11 bases. This CDR3 region has 14 residues. Unmatched junction bases numbered 8, after V lost 7 bases and J lost 7 bases. Germline V gene lookup returns CDR1 LNHNV and CDR2 YYDKDF (reference sequence). CDR3 in DNA: TGTGCCACCACCCGGACAGGGGGCGTCCGTGGCTACACCTTC. As protein: CATTRTGGVRGYTF.

The V and J genes are TRBV7-7 and TRBJ2-5; 7 bases map to TRBD1. Trimming removed 5 bases from V and 5 bases from J; junction bases left unmatched: 5. This CDR3 comprises 13 residues. Germline values: CDR1 SSHAT, CDR2 FNYEAQ (reference sequence). For the CDR3, the DNA is TGTGCCAGCAGCCGTGACAGGGCGGAGACCCAGTACTTC. Translation gives CASSRDRAETQYF.

Worth noting for this clone: This sample includes further DNA sequences coding for the same CDR3. V usage is TRBV6-5 and J usage is TRBJ1-1; D is ambiguous. Germline CDR1 and CDR2: MNHEY and SVGAGI. CDR3 length: 13 amino acids. V was clipped by 2 bases and J by 1 base, with 5 bases between them. The CDR3: CASSYTGNTEAFF. DNA for the CDR3: TGTGCCAGCAGTTACACGGGGAACACTGAAGCTTTCTTT.

The V call is TRBV27, the J call TRBJ2-1, with 9 bases aligning to TRBD2. Germline assignment: CDR1 MNHEY and CDR2 SMNVEV (reference sequence). V shed 6 bases, J shed 6 bases, and the junction held 3 bases outside the gene matches. The CDR3 has 13 residues. This CDR3 reads CASRVAGVNEQFF. CDR3 bases: TGTGCCAGCAGGGTAGCGGGAGTCAATGAGCAGTTCTTC.

The rearrangement uses TRBV6-1 and TRBJ2-4, with D possibly being TRBD1 (7 bases). Germline V gene lookup returns CDR1 MNHNS and CDR2 SASEGT. V was pared by 10 bases and J by 8 bases, with 15 bases between. The length of the CDR3 is 12 residues. In nucleotides, the CDR3 is TGTGCCACGAGAGGAGGGACAGACATTCAGTACTTC. It encodes CATRGGTDIQYF.

V usage is TRBV27 and J usage is TRBJ2-7, with 8 nucleotides matching TRBD1. This CDR3 contains 14 residues. Germline loops: CDR1 MNHEY, CDR2 SMNVEV (reference sequence). With 5 bases clipped from V and 6 bases from J, the junction kept 9 bases outside the gene matches. Here the CDR3 reads CASSPGTGLLEQYF. In DNA, the CDR3 is TGTGCCAGCAGTCCCGGGACAGGACTCCTCGAGCAGTACTTC.

The rearrangement uses TRBV11-2 and TRBJ2-5, with D perhaps matching TRBD1 or TRBD2 (5 bases each). V gave up 5 bases and J gave up 0 bases, with 13 bases separating them. CDR1 and CDR2 from the germline V gene are SGHAT and FQNNGV. The CDR3 spans 15 residues. This chain's CDR3 is CASSLEWGNQETQYF. The CDR3 DNA is TGTGCCAGCAGCCTGGAATGGGGGAACCAAGAGACCCAGTACTTC.

V and J are TRBV7-9 and TRBJ1-1; weak D call: TRBD1 (5 bases). The germline CDR1 and CDR2 sequences are SEHNR and FQNEAQ (reference sequence). This CDR3 is 16 amino acids long. V shed 3 bases and J shed 6 bases, with 20 bases lying between them. The CDR3 DNA follows: TGTGCCAGCAGCTTGCGGGGGTCTGCTGGGGCCGCTGAAGCTTTCTTT. This codes for CASSLRGSAGAAEAFF. Full variable domain (remainder filled in from reference TRBV7-9 and TRBJ1-1): DTGVSQNPRHKITKRGQNVTFRCDPISEHNRLYWYRQTLGQGPEFLTYFQNEAQLEKSRLLSDRFSAERPKGSFSTLEIQRTEQGDSAMYLCASSLRGSAGAAEAFFGQGTRLTVV.

This clone was counted a single time. This rearrangement joins TRBV15 to TRBJ1-1; D call uncertain. CDR3 size: 11 residues. Germline values: CDR1 LNHNV, CDR2 YYDKDF (reference sequence). Trimming shortened V by 10 bases and J by 5 bases, and 11 bases separated the two germline ends. The CDR3: CAILTETEAFF. In DNA, the CDR3 is TGTGCCATTCTAACCGAAACTGAAGCTTTCTTT.

In its sample, this clone was seen once. V is TRBV5-4 and J is TRBJ2-5, with D possibly being TRBD1 or TRBD2 (6 bases each). This CDR3 has 16 residues. Germline CDR1 is SGHNT and CDR2 is YYREEE (reference sequence). V lost 0 bases and J 1 base, leaving 13 bases between the germline ends. The CDR3 is CASSLVGGRPQETQYF. CDR3 DNA sequence: TGTGCCAGCAGCTTGGTTGGGGGGCGCCCCCAAGAGACCCAGTACTTC.

This chain links TRBV27 with TRBJ2-3; 9 bases are shared with TRBD2. Trimming removed 4 bases from V and 1 base from J; junction bases left unmatched: 3. From germline, CDR1 is MNHEY and CDR2 SMNVEV (reference sequence). The CDR3 has 15 residues. The CDR3 region has the DNA TGTGCCAGCAGTTCGCGCGGGAGGGGCACAGATACGCAGTATTTT. Protein sequence: CASSSRGRGTDTQYF.

CDR3 in DNA: TGTGCCAGCAGCTCCCTGAGCAGGACAATAACTGAAGCTTTCTTT. This codes for CASSSLSRTITEAFF. The chain uses TRBV21-1 and TRBJ1-1; the D call TRBD1 from the table was never checked on the DNA. TRBV21-1 is classified as a pseudogene. There are 15 residues in the CDR3.

This rearrangement joins TRBV25-1 to TRBJ2-5, with a tentative D call TRBD2 (6 bases). The CDR3 extends over 11 amino acids. With 3 bases removed from V and 8 bases from J, the gap between germline ends came to 7 bases. CDR1 MGHDK and CDR2 SYGVNS come from the germline V gene. The CDR3, as DNA: TGTGCCAGCAGTGAGGGGGGTACCCAGTACTTC. Protein sequence: CASSEGGTQYF.

The rearrangement joins TRBV28 to TRBJ1-3, with D uncertain. CDR1 MDHEN and CDR2 SYDVKM come from the germline V gene. Between the trimmed V and J ends, which lost 6 bases and 1 base, there was a span of 13 bases. The CDR3 totals 15 residues. CDR3 DNA: TGTGCCAGCAGACGGGGAGCGGTTTCTGGAAACACCATATATTTT. This sequence encodes CASRRGAVSGNTIYF.